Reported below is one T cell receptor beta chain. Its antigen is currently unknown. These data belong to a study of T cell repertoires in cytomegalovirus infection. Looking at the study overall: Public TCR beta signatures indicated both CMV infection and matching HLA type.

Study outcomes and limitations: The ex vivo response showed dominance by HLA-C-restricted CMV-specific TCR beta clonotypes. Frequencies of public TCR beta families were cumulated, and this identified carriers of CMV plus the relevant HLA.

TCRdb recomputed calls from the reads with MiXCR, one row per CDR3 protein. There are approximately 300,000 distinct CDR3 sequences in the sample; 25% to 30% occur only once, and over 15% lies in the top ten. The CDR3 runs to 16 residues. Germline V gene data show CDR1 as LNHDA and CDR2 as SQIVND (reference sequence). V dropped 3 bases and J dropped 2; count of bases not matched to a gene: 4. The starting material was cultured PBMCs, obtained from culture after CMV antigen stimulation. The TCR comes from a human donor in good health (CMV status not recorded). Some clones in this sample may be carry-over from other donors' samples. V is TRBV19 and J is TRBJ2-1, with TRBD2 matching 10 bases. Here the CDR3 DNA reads TGTGCCAGTAGTATCGGCAGCGGGAGGGCCTACAATGAGCAGTTCTTC. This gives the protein CASSIGSGRAYNEQFF.